The 9 T cell receptor beta chains below come from one sample, sequenced in a study of cytomegalovirus exposure and HLA in healthy donors. Use of 60 Vbeta and 13 Jbeta primers characterized the PCR. Using immunoSEQ multiplex PCR, the repertoire was profiled, and TCRdb retains in-frame clones only, with some absent. In the table there are about 130,000 clones, over 60% of which are singletons. The sequenced sample consisted of PBMCs. The receptors originated from a human donor in good health.

The V gene is TRBV7-2, the J gene TRBJ1-4, with TRBD1 matching 8 bases. The CDR3 is 15 residues long. Trimming cost V 3 bases and J 5 bases; bases outside gene matches: 5. Looked up from germline, CDR1 is SGHTA and CDR2 is FQGNSA. CDR3 loop: CASSFLQGANEKLFF. The CDR3 DNA sequence: TGTGCCAGCAGCTTTCTGCAGGGGGCGAATGAAAAACTGTTTTTT.

In this sample, this clone turned up a few times. The chain links TRBV7-2 to TRBJ2-1; D ambiguous. Germline-derived CDR1 and CDR2 are SGHTA and FQGNSA. V was shortened by 5 bases and J by 3 bases, with 14 bases between the two germline ends. This CDR3 is 15 amino acids long. CDR3 nucleotides: TGTGCCAGCAGCCGTGACAAGTCCCTCTACAATGAGCAGTTCTTC. It translates to CASSRDKSLYNEQFF.

This chain uses TRBV25-1 with TRBJ2-1, with unresolved D. Trimming took 4 bases from V and 0 from J, leaving 10 bases between them. Germline V lookup: CDR1 MGHDK, CDR2 SYGVNS. This CDR3 is 15 amino acids long. The CDR3 DNA follows: TGTGCCAGCAGTGGCGCCTCCGCCTCCTACAATGAGCAGTTCTTC. Its translation is CASSGASASYNEQFF.

The chain carries TRBV6-5 and TRBJ1-5, with TRBD1 matching 7 bases. V shed 11 bases and J 3 bases; nucleotides not matched to a gene: 10. Germline CDR1 MNHEY, CDR2 SVGAGI. CDR3 length: 14 amino acids. CDR3 sequence reads: CADGRGLDNQPQHF. The DNA of the CDR3 is TGTGCCGACGGAAGGGGGCTTGACAATCAGCCCCAGCATTTT.

V is TRBV28 and J is TRBJ2-5; no clear D gene. CDR3 length: 11 amino acids. V dropped 3 bases and J dropped 4 bases, with 3 bases sitting between them. Germline V gene data show CDR1 as MDHEN and CDR2 as SYDVKM. This chain's CDR3 is CASSFGETQYF. The CDR3 coding sequence is TGTGCCAGCAGTTTCGGAGAGACCCAGTACTTC.

This clone was seen a handful of times. The chain carries TRBV14 and TRBJ2-7, with 9 bases lining up with TRBD2. The CDR3 runs to 17 residues. Germline CDR1 and CDR2: SGHDN and FVKESK. J lost 0 bases, V lost 4 bases, and 10 bases had no gene match. CDR3 bases: TGTGCCAGCAGCCCACGGACTAGCGACCAGCTCTCCTACGAGCAGTACTTC. Amino acids: CASSPRTSDQLSYEQYF. Based on the CDR3 plus reference TRBV14 and TRBJ2-7, the full variable domain is EAGVTQFPSHSVIEKGQTVTLRCDPISGHDNLYWYRRVMGKEIKFLLHFVKESKQDESGMPNNRFLAERTGGTYSTLKVQPAELEDSGVYFCASSPRTSDQLSYEQYFGPGTRLTVT.

The rearrangement links TRBV2 to TRBJ1-2; D possibly corresponds to TRBD1 (6 bases). V was cut by 6 bases and J by 4 bases, with 18 bases left in between. Germline V lookup: CDR1 SNHLY, CDR2 FYNNEI. This CDR3 is built from 15 residues. CDR3 DNA: TGTGCCAGCAGGCCCACCAAAGGACAGTCCTATGGCTACACCTTC. Translated: CASRPTKGQSYGYTF.

The V and J genes are TRBV6-5 and TRBJ2-7; possibly TRBD2 for D (5 bases). CDR1 and CDR2 from the germline V gene are MNHEY and SVGAGI. The CDR3 contains 12 residues. Trimming took 8 bases from V and 6 from J, leaving 14 bases between them. The CDR3 loop is CASSREGIEQYF. For the CDR3, the DNA is TGTGCCAGCTCTAGAGAGGGTATCGAGCAGTACTTC.

The genes are TRBV10-3 and TRBJ1-4, with 7 bases lining up with TRBD1. The CDR3 has 15 amino acids. Germline lookup yields CDR1 ENHRY and CDR2 SYGVKD. The trim removed 2 bases at V and 8 bases at J, leaving 8 bases unmatched. This CDR3 reads CAISEGAGGREKLFF. For the CDR3, the DNA is TGTGCCATCAGTGAGGGGGCAGGGGGGCGCGAAAAACTGTTTTTT.